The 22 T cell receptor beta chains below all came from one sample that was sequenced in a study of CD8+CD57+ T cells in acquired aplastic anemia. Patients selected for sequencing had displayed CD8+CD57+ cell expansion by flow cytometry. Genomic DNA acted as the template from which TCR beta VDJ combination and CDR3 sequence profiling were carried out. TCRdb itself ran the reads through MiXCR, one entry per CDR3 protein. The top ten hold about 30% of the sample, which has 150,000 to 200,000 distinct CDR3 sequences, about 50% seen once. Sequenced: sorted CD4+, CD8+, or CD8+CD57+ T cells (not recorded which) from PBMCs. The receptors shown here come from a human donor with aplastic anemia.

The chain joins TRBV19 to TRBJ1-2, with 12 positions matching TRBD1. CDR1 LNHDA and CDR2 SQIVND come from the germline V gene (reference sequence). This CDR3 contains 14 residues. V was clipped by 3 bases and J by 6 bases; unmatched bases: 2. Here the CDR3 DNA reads TGTGCCAGTAGTATGGGACAGGGGGCCAATGGCTACACCTTC. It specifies CASSMGQGANGYTF. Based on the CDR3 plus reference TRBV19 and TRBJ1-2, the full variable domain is DGGITQSPKYLFRKEGQNVTLSCEQNLNHDAMYWYRQDPGQGLRLIYYSQIVNDFQKGDIAEGYSVSREKKESFPLTVTSAQKNPTAFYLCASSMGQGANGYTFGSGTRLTVV.

CDR3 sequence: CASSFLSGGEVHEQYF. CDR3 DNA sequence: TGTGCCAGCAGCTTTTTATCAGGGGGTGAAGTCCACGAGCAGTACTTC. The V and J genes are TRBV5-6 and TRBJ2-7; 7 nucleotides agree with TRBD1. Losses at the gene ends were 2 bases for V and 5 bases for J; bases not matched to a gene: 13. CDR3 size: 16 residues. Germline assignment: CDR1 SGHDT and CDR2 YYEEEE.

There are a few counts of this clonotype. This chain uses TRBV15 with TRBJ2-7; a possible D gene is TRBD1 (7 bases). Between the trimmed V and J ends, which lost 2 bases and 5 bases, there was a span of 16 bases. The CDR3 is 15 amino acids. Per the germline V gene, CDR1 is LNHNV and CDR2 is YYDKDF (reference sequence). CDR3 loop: CATSRFEAGQNEQYF. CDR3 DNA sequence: TGTGCCACCAGCAGATTCGAGGCGGGACAGAACGAGCAGTACTTC. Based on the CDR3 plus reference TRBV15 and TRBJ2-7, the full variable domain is DAMVIQNPRYQVTQFGKPVTLSCSQTLNHNVMYWYQQKSSQAPKLLFHYYDKDFNNEADTPDNFQSRRPNTSFCFLDIRSPGLGDTAMYLCATSRFEAGQNEQYFGPGTRLTVT.

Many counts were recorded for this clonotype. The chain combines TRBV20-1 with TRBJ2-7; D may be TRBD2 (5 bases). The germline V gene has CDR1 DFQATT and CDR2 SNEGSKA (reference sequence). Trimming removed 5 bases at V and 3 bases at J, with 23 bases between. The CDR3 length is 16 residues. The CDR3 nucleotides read TGCAGTGCTCATCCCGACTACTCGGTCGGAATCTACGAGCAGTACTTC. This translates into CSAHPDYSVGIYEQYF.

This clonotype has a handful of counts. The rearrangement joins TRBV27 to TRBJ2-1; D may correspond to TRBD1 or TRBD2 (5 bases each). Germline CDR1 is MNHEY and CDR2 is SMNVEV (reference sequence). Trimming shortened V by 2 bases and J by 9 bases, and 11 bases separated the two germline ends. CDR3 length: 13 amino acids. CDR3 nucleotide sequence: TGTGCCAGCAGTTTAGGGGGATGGGGTGAGCAGTTCTTC. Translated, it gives CASSLGGWGEQFF.

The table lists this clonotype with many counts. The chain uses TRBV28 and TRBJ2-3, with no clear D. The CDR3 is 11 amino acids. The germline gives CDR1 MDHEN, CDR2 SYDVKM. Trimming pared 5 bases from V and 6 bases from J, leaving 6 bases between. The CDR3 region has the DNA TGTGCCAGCAGTATTTGGGATACGCAGTATTTT. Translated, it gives CASSIWDTQYF. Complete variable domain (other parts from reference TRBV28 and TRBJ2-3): DVKVTQSSRYLVKRTGEKVFLECVQDMDHENMFWYRQDPGLGLRLIYFSYDVKMKEKGDIPEGYSVSREKKERFSLILESASTNQTSMYLCASSIWDTQYFGPGTRLTVL.

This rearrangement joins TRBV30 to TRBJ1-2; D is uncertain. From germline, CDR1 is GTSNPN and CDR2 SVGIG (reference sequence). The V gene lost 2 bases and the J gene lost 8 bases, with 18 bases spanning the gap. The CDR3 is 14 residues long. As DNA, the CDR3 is TGTGCCTGGAGTTCCACAGCGGCCGGAGAGGGCTACACCTTC. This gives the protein CAWSSTAAGEGYTF.

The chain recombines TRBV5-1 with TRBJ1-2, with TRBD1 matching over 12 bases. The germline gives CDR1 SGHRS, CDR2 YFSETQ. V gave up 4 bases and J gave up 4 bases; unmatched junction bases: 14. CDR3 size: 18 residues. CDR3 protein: CASSAYTGTGGAGYGYTF. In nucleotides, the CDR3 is TGCGCCAGCAGCGCTTACACCGGGACAGGGGGCGCCGGCTATGGCTACACCTTC.

The CDR3 nucleotides read TGTGCCAGCAGCCCAGACGACACAGAGCAGTACTTC. This gives the protein CASSPDDTEQYF. V is TRBV7-8 and J is TRBJ2-7; D remains ambiguous. This CDR3 comprises 12 residues. Germline V gene lookup returns CDR1 SGHVS and CDR2 FQNEAQ. V was pared by 5 bases and J by 7 bases, with 12 bases between.

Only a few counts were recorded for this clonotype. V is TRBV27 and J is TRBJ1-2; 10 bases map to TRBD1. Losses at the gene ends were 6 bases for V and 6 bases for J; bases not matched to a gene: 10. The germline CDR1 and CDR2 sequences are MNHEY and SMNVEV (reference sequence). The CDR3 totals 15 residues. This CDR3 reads CASSGGPGQGNGYTF. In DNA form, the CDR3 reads TGTGCCAGCAGCGGAGGACCGGGACAGGGGAATGGCTACACCTTC.

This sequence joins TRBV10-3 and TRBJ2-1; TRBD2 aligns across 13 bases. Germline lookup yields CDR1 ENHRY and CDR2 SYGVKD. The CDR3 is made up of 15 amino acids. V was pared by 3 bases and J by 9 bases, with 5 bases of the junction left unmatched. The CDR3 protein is CAISDGLAGESEQFF. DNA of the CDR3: TGTGCCATCAGTGACGGACTAGCGGGAGAATCTGAGCAGTTCTTC.

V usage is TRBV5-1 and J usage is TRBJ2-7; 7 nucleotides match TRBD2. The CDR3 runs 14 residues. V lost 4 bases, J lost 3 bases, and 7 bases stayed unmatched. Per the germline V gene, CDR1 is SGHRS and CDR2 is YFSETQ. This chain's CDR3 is CASSHGPGGYEQYF. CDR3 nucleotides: TGCGCCAGCAGCCACGGACCGGGGGGCTACGAGCAGTACTTC.

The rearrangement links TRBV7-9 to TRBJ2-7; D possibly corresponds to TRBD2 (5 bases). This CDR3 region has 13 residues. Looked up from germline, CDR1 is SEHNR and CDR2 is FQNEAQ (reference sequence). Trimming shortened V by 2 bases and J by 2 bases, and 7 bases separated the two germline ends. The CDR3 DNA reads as TGTGCCAGCAGCTTAAACGGGGCCTACGAGCAGTACTTC. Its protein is CASSLNGAYEQYF.

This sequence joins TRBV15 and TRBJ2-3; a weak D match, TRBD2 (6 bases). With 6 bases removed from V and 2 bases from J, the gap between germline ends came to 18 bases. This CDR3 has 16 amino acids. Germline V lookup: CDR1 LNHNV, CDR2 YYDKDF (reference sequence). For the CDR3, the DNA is TGTGCCACCAGAGCGGGCCTCCGGGATTACACAGATACGCAGTATTTT. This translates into CATRAGLRDYTDTQYF.

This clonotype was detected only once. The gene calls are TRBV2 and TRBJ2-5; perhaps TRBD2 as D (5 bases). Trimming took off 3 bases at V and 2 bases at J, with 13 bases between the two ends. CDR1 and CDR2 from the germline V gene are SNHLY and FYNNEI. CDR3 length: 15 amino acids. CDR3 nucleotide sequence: TGTGCCAGCAGTGAGATACTAGTGGGACAAGAGACCCAGTACTTC. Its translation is CASSEILVGQETQYF.

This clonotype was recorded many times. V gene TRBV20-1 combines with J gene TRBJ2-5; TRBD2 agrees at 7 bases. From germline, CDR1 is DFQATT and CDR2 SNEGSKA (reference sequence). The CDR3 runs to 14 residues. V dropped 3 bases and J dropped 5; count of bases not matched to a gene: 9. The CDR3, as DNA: TGCAGTGCTAGTCGGGGCGGGAGAGGGGAGACCCAGTACTTC. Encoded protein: CSASRGGRGETQYF.

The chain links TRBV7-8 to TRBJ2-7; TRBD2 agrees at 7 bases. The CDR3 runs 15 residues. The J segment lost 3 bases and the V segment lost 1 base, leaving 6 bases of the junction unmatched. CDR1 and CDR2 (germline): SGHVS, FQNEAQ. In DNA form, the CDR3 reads TGTGCCAGCAGCTTAGAAGGCGGGGGAGGCTACGAGCAGTACTTC. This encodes CASSLEGGGGYEQYF.

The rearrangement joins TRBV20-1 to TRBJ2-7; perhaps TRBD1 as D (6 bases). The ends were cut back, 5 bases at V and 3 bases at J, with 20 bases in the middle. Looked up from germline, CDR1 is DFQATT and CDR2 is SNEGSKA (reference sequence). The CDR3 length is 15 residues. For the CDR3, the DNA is TGCAGTGCTCGTGTCCCGCAGGGGTACGACTACGAGCAGTACTTC. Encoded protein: CSARVPQGYDYEQYF.

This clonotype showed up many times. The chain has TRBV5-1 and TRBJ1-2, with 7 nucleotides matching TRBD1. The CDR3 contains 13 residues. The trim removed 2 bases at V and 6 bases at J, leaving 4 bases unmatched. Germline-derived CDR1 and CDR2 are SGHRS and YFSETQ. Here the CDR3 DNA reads TGCGCCAGCAGCTTCTCAGGGGGGGATGGCTACACCTTC. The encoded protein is CASSFSGGDGYTF.

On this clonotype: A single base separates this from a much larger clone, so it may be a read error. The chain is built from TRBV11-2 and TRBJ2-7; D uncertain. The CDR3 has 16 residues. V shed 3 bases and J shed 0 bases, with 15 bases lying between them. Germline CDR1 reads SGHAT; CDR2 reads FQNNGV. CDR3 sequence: CASSFIYGRHSYEQYF. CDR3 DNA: TGTGCCAGCAGCTTTATCTATGGCAGACACTCCTACGAGCAGTACTTC.

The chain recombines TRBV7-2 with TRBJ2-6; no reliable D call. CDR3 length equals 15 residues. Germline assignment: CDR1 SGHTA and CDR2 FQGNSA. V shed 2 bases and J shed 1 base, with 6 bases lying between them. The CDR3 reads CASSLMGSGANVLTF. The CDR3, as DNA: TGTGCCAGCAGCTTAATGGGGTCTGGGGCCAACGTCCTGACTTTC.

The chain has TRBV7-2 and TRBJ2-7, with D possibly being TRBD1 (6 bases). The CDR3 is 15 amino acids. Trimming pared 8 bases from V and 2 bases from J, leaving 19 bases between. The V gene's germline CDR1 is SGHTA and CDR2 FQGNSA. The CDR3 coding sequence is TGTGCCAGCGGTGGGGGCAGTGATAAAACCTACGAGCAGTACTTC. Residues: CASGGGSDKTYEQYF.